This T cell receptor beta chain was sequenced in a study of identical twins (TCRdb year 2016). About the full investigation: The study deep-sequenced TCR alpha and beta repertoires from monozygotic twins, unrelated adults of various ages and cord blood to test whether fetal clonotypes persist. Replicate twin experiments were performed at different times using different library preparation protocols to rule out contamination. What the study reported, not specific to this receptor: Fewer insertions were carried by abundant cord blood beta clonotypes; a weaker similar trend was observed in young adult naive repertoires, while no such trend was observed in memory repertoires. Invariant T cells such as MAIT and iNKT could partly confound zero-insertion analyses, although diverse VJ usage argued against such confounding for most clonotypes. Compared with coincidental sharing between unrelated individuals, out-of-frame TCR alpha sequences shared between twins showed an excess of sequences with low generation probability. The excess sharing between twins in beta out-of-frame sequences was weaker because fewer shared sequences reduced the signal-to-noise ratio. Because the same donors could not be followed over many years, the conclusions depended on cross-sectional statistical analysis. Out-of-frame TCR alpha sharing in monozygotic twins was systematically underestimated by recombination models, whereas sharing between unrelated individuals was in agreement with the recombination models.

Library construction relied on 5' RACE. Sequencing instrument: Illumina HiSeq 2000. A universal primer binding site was added through template switching, and the final cDNA carried a unique molecular identifier so that TCR cDNA molecules could be counted accurately. First-strand cDNA for TCR alpha and beta chains was synthesized from specific primers in the conserved constant-segment region. To control for contamination, each cDNA library was double barcoded with a SMART-Mk sample barcode plus Illumina barcodes. TruSeq adapter sequences and Illumina sample barcodes were added in two successive PCR steps. Sequencing of the TCR alpha and beta cDNA libraries was done on the Illumina HiSeq platform using custom primers. Per the authors' processing: MiGEC processed the raw reads to extract unique molecular identifiers, while MiXCR was used to determine the CDR3 positions. Recombination models were inferred per individual with the repgenHMM and IGoR tools using an EM algorithm. Shared clonotypes were analyzed with the tcR package in R, and sharing was normalized by the product of cloneset sizes. To study raw recombination free of thymic and clonal selection effects, out-of-frame nonproductive sequences were analyzed. TCRdb itself trimmed the public reads at Q25 with fastp, ran MiXCR and retained productive beta chains. Every CDR3 protein is listed once, alongside the most common genes and DNA of its rows. The V and J calls and clone size are TCRdb's, not the authors'. The sample records approximately 500,000 distinct CDR3 sequences, over 12% of which are singletons. The ten largest clones add up to roughly 0.42% of the sample.

The trim is 6 bases for V and 2 bases for J, with a gap of 18 bases between the germline ends. CDR1 SQVTM and CDR2 ANQGSEA were looked up in the germline V gene. The CDR3 sequence holds 15 residues, the cysteine and phenylalanine included. Here the CDR3 DNA is all that survives: 45 bases in frame from base 1. In the case of this clonotype: Its antigen is not yet known. No base quality values were provided; no much bigger clone lies one nucleotide off.

Only healthy Caucasian donors were included. Three pairs of female monozygotic twins, all aged roughly 18 to 29 years, made up the twin cohort. Positive isolation kits from Invitrogen were used to isolate the CD4+ and CD8+ T cell populations. The data also belong to a second study, concerning yellow fever vaccine responses in identical twins. From that second study: The authors reported that the T cell response to vaccination in identical twins appeared partly convergent and partly personalized. The study precisely tracked vaccine-responding T cell clones in identical twins.

This TCR derives from a woman between 18 and 29 years old in good health. Sequenced material: CD4+ T cells sorted from blood. The rearranged chain carries TRBV29-1 and TRBJ2-3; TRBD1 is perhaps the D gene, given 6 matching bases. The CDR3 is CSVTRWDTSTDTQYF. The nucleotide sequence reads as follows: TGCAGCGTGACCCGTTGGGACACATCCACAGATACGCAGTATTTT.